The clone carrying this T cell receptor beta chain came up a few times. CDR3 length: 16 amino acids. V lost 1 base and J lost 1, with 13 bases in between. CDR1 is LGHDT and CDR2 is YNNKEL in the germline V gene (reference sequence). A library of TCRbeta sequences, prepared with unique molecular identifiers, was generated. MiXCR, run by TCRdb on the PCR reads, gives a single entry per CDR3 protein. In the table there are fewer than 400,000 distinct CDR3 sequences, roughly 20% of which are singletons. The entry originates in a study of T-cell reconstitution after alpha-beta-depleted transplantation in children.

The rearrangement uses TRBV3-1 and TRBJ1-2, with a tentative D call TRBD1 (5 bases). The material sequenced was PBMCs from the stem cell graft donor, taken from the stem cell graft. This TCR was recovered from a human donor who donated a stem cell graft to a child with acute myeloid leukemia. The CDR3 DNA is TGTGCCAGCAGCCAAGGCGGGGCAGGAGGTAACTATGGCTACACCTTC. This gives the protein CASSQGGAGGNYGYTF.